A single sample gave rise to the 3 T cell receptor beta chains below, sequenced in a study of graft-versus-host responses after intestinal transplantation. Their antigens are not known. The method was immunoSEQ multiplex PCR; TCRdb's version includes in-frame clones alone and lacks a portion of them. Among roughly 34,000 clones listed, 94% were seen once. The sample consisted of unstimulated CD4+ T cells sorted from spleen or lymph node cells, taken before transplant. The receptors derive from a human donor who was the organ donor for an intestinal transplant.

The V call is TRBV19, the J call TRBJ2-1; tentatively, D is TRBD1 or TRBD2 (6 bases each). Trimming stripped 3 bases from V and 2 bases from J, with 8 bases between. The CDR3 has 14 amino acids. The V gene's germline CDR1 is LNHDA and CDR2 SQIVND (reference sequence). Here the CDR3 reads CASSMGGPYNEQFF. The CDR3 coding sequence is TGTGCCAGTAGTATGGGGGGCCCCTACAATGAGCAGTTCTTC.

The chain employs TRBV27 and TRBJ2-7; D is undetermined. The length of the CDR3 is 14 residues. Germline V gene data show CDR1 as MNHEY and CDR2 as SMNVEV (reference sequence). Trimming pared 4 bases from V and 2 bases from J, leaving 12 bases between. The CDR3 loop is CASSSTGLPYEQYF. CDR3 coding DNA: TGTGCCAGCAGTTCCACCGGGTTACCCTACGAGCAGTACTTC.

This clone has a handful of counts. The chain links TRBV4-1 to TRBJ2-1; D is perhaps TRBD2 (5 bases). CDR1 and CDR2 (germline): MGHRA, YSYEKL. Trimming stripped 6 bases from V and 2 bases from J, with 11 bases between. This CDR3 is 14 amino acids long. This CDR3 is CASRSGNTYNEQFF. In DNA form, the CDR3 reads TGCGCCAGCAGATCCGGGAATACCTACAATGAGCAGTTCTTC.